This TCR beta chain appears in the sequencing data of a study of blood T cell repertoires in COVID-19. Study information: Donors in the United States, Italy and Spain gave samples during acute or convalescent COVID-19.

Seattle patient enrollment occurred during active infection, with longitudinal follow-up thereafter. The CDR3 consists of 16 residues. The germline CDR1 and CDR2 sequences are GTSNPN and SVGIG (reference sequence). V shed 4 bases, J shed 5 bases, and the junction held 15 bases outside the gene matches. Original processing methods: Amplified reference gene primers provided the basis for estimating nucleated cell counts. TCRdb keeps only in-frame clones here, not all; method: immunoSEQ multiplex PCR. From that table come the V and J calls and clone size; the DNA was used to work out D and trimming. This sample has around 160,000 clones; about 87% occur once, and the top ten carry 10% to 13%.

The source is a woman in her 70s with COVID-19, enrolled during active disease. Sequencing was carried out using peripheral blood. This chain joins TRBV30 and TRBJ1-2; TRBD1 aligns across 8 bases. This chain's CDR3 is CAWIQGQGLTQYGYTF. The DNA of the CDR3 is TGTGCCTGGATACAAGGACAGGGATTAACCCAATATGGCTACACCTTC.